This TCR beta chain was captured in a study of T cell responses to AZD1222 COVID-19 vaccine (dated by TCRdb to the early 2020s). Study-level background: A total of over 230 trial participants underwent TCR sequencing, of whom more than 200 had received two doses of AZD1222 and some 26 had received two doses of the MenACWY control vaccine. Trial participants were enrolled by age into 18-55, 56-69 and 70-plus year subgroups, with about 150, 28 and 57 TCR-sequenced participants respectively.

The label giving this sample's time point can be read as: about 28 days (+/-7) after the second vaccine dose. AZD1222 recipients whose second dose came at about 4 weeks and those whose second dose came at about 12 weeks were combined into one group, since spike-specific TCR depth and breadth did not differ between the two schedules. Samples from vaccinated people were obtained from the UK trials COV001 and COV002, which included a single-blind randomized controlled phase 2/3 trial of AZD1222 (ChAdOx1 nCoV-19) in healthy adults. For TCRbeta chain sequencing, PBMC samples from trial participants were taken at day 0 and at day 28 after the second dose. The CDR3 measures 14 amino acids from cysteine to phenylalanine. Only CDR3 DNA is held: 42 bases, read in frame from base 1. According to the germline V gene, CDR1 reads KGHSH and CDR2 reads LQKENI. V sheds 3 bases and J sheds 5 bases, leaving 11 bases between their ends.

To note about this clone: The antigen it binds to is not known. Base quality data are lacking; no much larger clone is found one base away.

What the work shows at the level of the full study, not this receptor alone: After two AZD1222 doses, spike-specific TCR breadth and depth were significantly higher than at day 0 and than in MenACWY recipients. In the small 56-69-year group, the increase in depth fell short of significance, most likely because of low power. CD4 TCRs associated with the vaccine covered the entire spike protein, and the dominant responses were in regions 160-218 and 743-854. Participants were mostly white British and included more females than males, and it was suggested by the authors that clonal diversity may have been underestimated. Because no day 14 peak-response samples were available, repertoires were characterized only after the peak T cell response. Conclusions about previously exposed vaccinees are limited because only a handful of AZD1222 recipients were SARS-CoV-2 seropositive at baseline. Epitopes outside the regions mutated in the B.1.351 and B.1.1.7 variants were reportedly recognized by nearly half of the unique spike-specific TCRs.

The CDR3 regions of human TCRbeta chains were analyzed by immunosequencing. For the original study's pipeline: Repertoire TCRs were matched against a reference library of SARS-CoV-2-specific TCRs generated with the MIRA antigen-specificity platform. Breadth was defined as the fraction of unique TCRs that were SARS-CoV-2-associated. Depth was defined as the fraction of total T cells that were SARS-CoV-2-associated. Using the MIRA data, each spike-specific TCR was mapped to the spike region that the TCR reacts to and placed in a CD4 or CD8 class. Log10-transformed breadth and depth values were compared by one-way ANOVA with Sidak's multiple comparisons tests. TCRdb obtained this table from immuneACCESS and retained in-frame rearrangements with V and J assigned. These tables miss some clones; where compared with another copy, unresolved V genes account for less than half of the shortfall, and the remainder is unexplained. V, J and clone size derive from that table, while D and trimming were established from the DNA sequence. In this sample the table shows some 81,000 clones, around 90% of which occur a single time. Under 14% of the sample is taken by the ten largest.

Sequenced here: peripheral blood, sampled 28 days after the second AZD1222 dose. Recombination linked TRBV18 to TRBJ2-1; the D gene is not confidently resolved. This sequence originates from an adult who received the AZD1222 COVID-19 vaccine. The CDR3 reads as follows: CASSPSDTHNEQFF. At the DNA level, the sequence is TGTGCCAGCTCACCTTCAGACACACACAATGAGCAGTTCTTC.